One sample yielded the 5 T cell receptor beta chains listed below, sequenced in a study of beta chain features in type 1 diabetes. cDNA synthesis used the whole RNA isolate, giving expressed TCRB sequences. Assay used: immunoSEQ multiplex PCR; TCRdb lists only in-frame clones, some missing. The sample lists about 360,000 clones; 10% to 15% were seen once. No antigens are known for them. Overall study results and limits: TCRB CDR3 length was moderately but significantly reduced in all four CD4+ subsets of Type 1 diabetes patients.

Material for sequencing was naive CD4+ T cells from blood. The receptors shown here come from a woman between 18 and 30 years old with type 1 diabetes.

The rearrangement links TRBV5-4 to TRBJ2-5; 10 bases align to TRBD2. Losses at the gene ends were 2 bases for V and 5 bases for J; bases not matched to a gene: 9. This CDR3 region has 16 residues. CDR1 is SGHNT and CDR2 is YYREEE in the germline V gene (reference sequence). CDR3 amino acids: CASSFRSGGMGETQYF. The CDR3 DNA reads as TGTGCCAGCAGCTTTCGTAGCGGGGGGATGGGGGAGACCCAGTACTTC.

This clone came up a few times. The chain couples TRBV27 to TRBJ1-4, with D unresolved. The CDR3 has 12 residues. The V and J ends lost 8 bases and 5 bases respectively, with 9 bases between them. CDR1 is MNHEY, CDR2 SMNVEV, per germline (reference sequence). CDR3 residues: CASRTLNEKLFF. The CDR3 nucleotides are TGTGCCAGCCGTACTCTGAATGAAAAACTGTTTTTT.

About this clone itself: The same CDR3 can be traced to other DNA sequences in this sample. The CDR3: CASSPLSYNEQFF. CDR3 DNA: TGTGCCAGCTCACCACTATCCTACAATGAGCAGTTCTTC. The chain carries TRBV18 and TRBJ2-1; D is undetermined. The V gene's germline CDR1 is KGHSH and CDR2 LQKENI. V was cut by 1 base and J by 1 base, with 2 bases left in between. The CDR3 covers 13 residues.

This sequence joins TRBV5-1 and TRBJ2-5, with 11 positions matching TRBD2. Germline CDR1 SGHRS, CDR2 YFSETQ. The junction had 7 bases not matched to a gene; V was cut back by 4 bases and J by 2 bases. The CDR3 is made up of 16 amino acids. The CDR3 reads CASSRSSGGKQETQYF. The CDR3 nucleotides read TGCGCCAGCAGCAGATCTAGCGGGGGGAAACAAGAGACCCAGTACTTC.

This sequence joins TRBV29-1 and TRBJ2-3; TRBD1 aligns across 10 bases. From germline, CDR1 is SQVTM and CDR2 ANQGSEA. The CDR3 is made up of 17 amino acids. V lost 0 bases and J lost 2; bases outside the gene matches: 8. The CDR3 nucleotides read TGCAGCGTTGAAGATTTGTGGACAGGGGGTTCCACAGATACGCAGTATTTT. Amino acid sequence: CSVEDLWTGGSTDTQYF.